This T cell receptor (beta chain) was documented in a study of blood T cell repertoires in COVID-19. Study information: COVID-19 samples from acute and convalescent phases originated in the United States, Italy and Spain.

This table comes from immunoSEQ multiplex PCR, and its TCRdb copy is limited to in-frame clones, with some not included. The table records some 150,000 clones, more than 70% of them present only once. With 0 bases removed from V and 5 bases from J, the gap between germline ends came to 11 bases. The germline V gene has CDR1 SGHRS and CDR2 YFSETQ. The CDR3 consists of 15 residues. The specimen was peripheral blood. This chain connects TRBV5-1 to TRBJ1-4; D gene ambiguous. This clonotype was obtained from a man aged 55-75 years with acute or convalescent COVID-19. The CDR3: CASSLGAGGNEKLFF. The CDR3 DNA is TGCGCCAGCAGCTTGGGCGCCGGAGGGAATGAAAAACTGTTTTTT.